The source of this T cell receptor (beta chain) is a study of Ad26.COV2.S vaccination and SARS-CoV-2 variants. The study, taken as a whole, reports: Breadth, reportedly substantial, characterized the spike-specific CD8+ and CD4+ T cell responses after vaccination.

The germline CDR1 and CDR2 sequences are LGHNA and YSLEER. This CDR3 has 15 residues. V lost 0 bases and J 5 bases, leaving 13 bases between the germline ends. The assay was immunoSEQ multiplex PCR, and TCRdb's table has in-frame clones only and misses some. The sample holds about 350,000 clones, roughly 94% seen once. With regard to this clone: Its antigen is not known.

The V and J genes are TRBV4-3 and TRBJ1-1, with a possible D match to TRBD1 (5 bases). This sample comprised peripheral blood, obtained after recovery from COVID-19. This clonotype was obtained from a human donor who had recovered from COVID-19. The CDR3 region has the DNA TGCGCCAGCAGCCAAGATAGGGGAGCGTTGACTGAAGCTTTCTTT. Encoded protein: CASSQDRGALTEAFF.